The rows below give T cell receptor beta chains drawn from one sample of a study of cytomegalovirus exposure and HLA in healthy donors. Using immunoSEQ multiplex PCR, the repertoire was profiled, and TCRdb retains in-frame clones only, with some absent. The sample contains over 110,000 clones, roughly nine tenths of which appear only once. Source material: PBMCs. These receptors were collected from a man between 18 and 35 years old in good health and CMV-seronegative. Both conserved end residues are part of each CDR3. A D gene is named only where the DNA matches it firmly. Size values are once, few and many counts, or a class for expanded clones, and some rows have none.

V gene: TRBV2; J gene: TRBJ1-5; clone size: NA; D gene: TRBD1; CDR3 DNA: TGTGCCAGCGGGACAGGAGATCAGCCCCAGCATTTT; CDR3 protein: CASGTGDQPQHF
V gene: TRBV18; J gene: TRBJ2-5; clone size: NA; D gene: NA; CDR3 DNA: TGTGCCAGCTCACCACCCCCCGGTGAGACCCAGTACTTC; CDR3 protein: CASSPPPGETQYF
V gene: TRBV7-2; J gene: TRBJ2-7; clone size: NA; D gene: NA; CDR3 DNA: TGTGCCAGCAGCCTAGAGGGCGGGGTTCCCTACGAGCAGTACTTC; CDR3 protein: CASSLEGGVPYEQYF
V gene: TRBV25-1; J gene: TRBJ1-4; clone size: NA; D gene: NA; CDR3 DNA: TGTGCCAGCAGTCCTCTAAGGCGGGAGGATGAAAAACTGTTTTTT; CDR3 protein: CASSPLRREDEKLFF
V gene: TRBV2; J gene: TRBJ1-5; clone size: once; D gene: TRBD1; CDR3 DNA: TGTGCCAGCAGAGACAGGGAATATAGCAATCAGCCCCAGCATTTT; CDR3 protein: CASRDREYSNQPQHF
V gene: TRBV10-1; J gene: TRBJ2-2; clone size: NA; D gene: NA; CDR3 DNA: TGCGCCAGCAGTGATTGGAGGTCATGGGTAGCCGGGGAGCTGTTTTTT; CDR3 protein: CASSDWRSWVAGELFF
V gene: TRBV28; J gene: TRBJ2-7; clone size: NA; D gene: TRBD1; CDR3 DNA: TGTGCCAGCAGTTACTGGAGGACAGGGGACCACGAGCAGTACTTC; CDR3 protein: CASSYWRTGDHEQYF
V gene: TRBV6-5; J gene: TRBJ2-7; clone size: NA; D gene: TRBD1; CDR3 DNA: TGTGCCAGCAGTTCGACCCAGGGGACAGACCTTCGCAAGCAGTACTTC; CDR3 protein: CASSSTQGTDLRKQYF
V gene: TRBV9; J gene: TRBJ1-2; clone size: NA; D gene: TRBD1; CDR3 DNA: TGTGCCAGCAGCGTGGCAATTTCTACAGAGGGGGCCCACTATGGCTACACCTTC; CDR3 protein: CASSVAISTEGAHYGYTF
V gene: TRBV7-9; J gene: TRBJ2-1; clone size: NA; D gene: TRBD2; CDR3 DNA: TGTGCCAGCAGCCCTAGCGGGGGGACTAACTACAATGAGCAGTTCTTC; CDR3 protein: CASSPSGGTNYNEQFF
V gene: TRBV2; J gene: TRBJ1-2; clone size: NA; D gene: NA; CDR3 DNA: TGTGCCAGCAGTGCTAACCCGCTCGGGACTTGGTTTGGCTACACCTTC; CDR3 protein: CASSANPLGTWFGYTF
V gene: TRBV7-9; J gene: TRBJ2-1; clone size: NA; D gene: TRBD2; CDR3 DNA: TGTGCCAGCAGCTCCCCGGGACTACGGAATTACAATGAGCAGTTCTTC; CDR3 protein: CASSSPGLRNYNEQFF
V gene: TRBV4-1; J gene: TRBJ1-5; clone size: NA; D gene: TRBD1; CDR3 DNA: TGCGCCAGCAGTTCAGAACAGGGGCCTCTTAGCAATCAGCCCCAGCATTTT; CDR3 protein: CASSSEQGPLSNQPQHF
V gene: TRBV6-1; J gene: TRBJ2-3; clone size: NA; D gene: NA; CDR3 DNA: TGTGCCAGCAGTGGCGGGTTGGGCACCCGGGCCACAGATACGCAGTATTTT; CDR3 protein: CASSGGLGTRATDTQYF
V gene: TRBV5-1; J gene: TRBJ2-2; clone size: NA; D gene: NA; CDR3 DNA: TGCGCCAGCAGCTTGGGAACACAGGGTTTAGCCGGGGAGCTGTTTTTT; CDR3 protein: CASSLGTQGLAGELFF
V gene: TRBV6-1; J gene: TRBJ1-4; clone size: NA; D gene: NA; CDR3 DNA: TGTGCCATCTCGGGGTGGAAGGAAAAACTGTTTTTT; CDR3 protein: CAISGWKEKLFF
V gene: TRBV7-2; J gene: TRBJ2-7; clone size: NA; D gene: TRBD2; CDR3 DNA: TGTGCCAGCAGCCTCAGCGGGGGCCTTTCCTACGAGCAGTACTTC; CDR3 protein: CASSLSGGLSYEQYF
V gene: TRBV27; J gene: TRBJ1-1; clone size: NA; D gene: NA; CDR3 DNA: TGTGCCAGCAGGCGGGGGAACACTGAAGCTTTCTTT; CDR3 protein: CASRRGNTEAFF